This is a list of T cell receptor beta chains from one sample in a study of cytomegalovirus exposure and HLA in healthy donors. Libraries were prepared by immunoSEQ multiplex PCR; TCRdb keeps only in-frame clonotypes and omits some of them. The repertoire consists of over 150,000 clones, with roughly 80% occurring once and the leading ten covering 1.9%. The sequenced sample consisted of PBMCs. Receptors originate from a human donor in good health. Both conserved end residues are part of each CDR3. A D gene is named only where the DNA matches it firmly. Rows give clone size only sometimes, using once, few, many, or a class for an expanded clone.

cdr3_length clone_size j_call d_call v_call cdr3_aa cdr3_nt
12 once TRBJ1-1 - TRBV19 CASRPFGGEAFF TGTGCCAGTAGGCCCTTTGGCGGTGAAGCTTTCTTT
10 - TRBJ2-3 - TRBV2 CASHGETQYF TGTGCTAGCCACGGGGAAACGCAGTATTTT
14 few TRBJ2-7 TRBD1 TRBV7-8 CASSLADRGDEQYF TGTGCCAGCAGCTTAGCGGACAGGGGGGACGAGCAGTACTTC
15 - TRBJ2-1 TRBD2 TRBV7-9 CASTQRGTGGNEQFF TGTGCCAGCACTCAAAGGGGAACGGGGGGGAATGAGCAGTTCTTC
14 - TRBJ1-3 - TRBV6-5 CASKSGGSGNTIYF TGTGCCAGTAAATCCGGGGGATCTGGAAACACCATATATTTT
15 - TRBJ2-1 TRBD2 TRBV25-1 CASSDPGLRNNEQFF TGTGCCAGCAGTGACCCGGGACTACGGAACAATGAGCAGTTCTTC
14 - TRBJ2-2 - TRBV6-5 CASSMQGNTGELFF TGTGCCAGCAGTATGCAGGGGAACACCGGGGAGCTGTTTTTT
15 - TRBJ2-1 TRBD1 TRBV7-2 CASSSSGQGYNEQFF TGTGCCAGCAGCTCGTCGGGACAGGGGTACAATGAGCAGTTCTTC
14 - TRBJ2-7 - TRBV6-5 CASSYTGPSGEQYF TGTGCCAGCAGTTACACCGGGCCTTCGGGGGAGCAGTACTTC
17 - TRBJ2-7 TRBD1 TRBV7-8 CASSSARPGTGFDEQYF TGTGCCAGCAGCTCAGCGAGACCCGGGACAGGGTTCGACGAGCAGTACTTC
15 - TRBJ1-4 - TRBV7-2 CASSPGQFEEEKLFF TGTGCCAGCAGCCCTGGACAGTTTGAAGAGGAAAAACTGTTTTTT
17 few TRBJ1-5 - TRBV30 CAGRAGTPDNSNQPQHF TGTGCCGGACGGGCCGGGACACCCGATAATAGCAATCAGCCCCAGCATTTT
16 - TRBJ1-4 TRBD1 TRBV5-1 CASSFSPRTGDEKLFF TGCGCCAGCAGCTTCTCTCCCCGGACAGGGGATGAAAAACTGTTTTTT
13 once TRBJ2-5 - TRBV7-7 CARTMDSGETQYF TGTGCCAGGACTATGGACAGTGGGGAGACCCAGTACTTC
14 - TRBJ2-3 - TRBV11-3 CASSLQGYPDTQYF TGTGCCAGCAGCTTGCAGGGCTACCCAGATACGCAGTATTTT
17 - TRBJ2-2 - TRBV28 CASSLYSGNANTGELFF TGTGCCAGCAGTTTATATTCAGGGAACGCGAACACCGGGGAGCTGTTTTTT
15 - TRBJ2-1 - TRBV11-2 CASSLVGGAYNEQFF TGTGCCAGCAGCTTAGTTGGCGGGGCGTACAATGAGCAGTTCTTC
13 - TRBJ2-7 - TRBV4-3 CASSQDGGGEQYF TGCGCCAGCAGCCAAGACGGAGGAGGCGAGCAGTACTTC
13 - TRBJ1-1 - TRBV7-2 CASSLKINTEAFF TGTGCCAGCAGCCTTAAAATAAACACTGAAGCTTTCTTT
13 - TRBJ2-5 - TRBV10-3 CAINRVYQETQYF TGTGCCATCAATCGAGTTTACCAAGAGACCCAGTACTTC
15 - TRBJ2-3 TRBD1 TRBV25-1 CASSARTGFVDTQYF TGTGCCAGCAGTGCCCGGACAGGGTTCGTAGATACGCAGTATTTT
14 - TRBJ1-2 - TRBV6-5 CASSTDDTNYGYTF TGTGCCAGCAGCACAGATGATACTAACTATGGCTACACCTTC
14 - TRBJ2-5 TRBD1 TRBV7-2 CASSPQGIVETQYF TGTGCCAGCAGCCCACAGGGGATAGTTGAGACCCAGTACTTC
15 - TRBJ1-2 - TRBV27 CASSLLGGDNYGYTF TGTGCCAGCAGTTTATTGGGGGGGGATAACTATGGCTACACCTTC
14 - TRBJ1-2 TRBD1 TRBV7-3 CASSPRDRSYGYTF TGTGCCAGCAGCCCGCGGGACAGATCCTATGGCTACACCTTC
14 once TRBJ2-7 - TRBV27 CASSSTTVSYEQYF TGTGCCAGCAGTAGTACGACAGTCTCCTACGAGCAGTACTTC
14 - TRBJ2-5 TRBD1 TRBV6-1 CASSVRDRWETQYF TGTGCCAGCAGTGTCCGGGACAGGTGGGAGACCCAGTACTTC
16 - TRBJ2-1 TRBD2 TRBV4-3 CASSHLSGGTDNEQFF TGCGCCAGCAGTCATCTCAGCGGGGGGACAGACAATGAGCAGTTCTTC
15 - TRBJ2-1 - TRBV7-2 CASSLGGDTYNEQFF TGTGCCAGCAGCTTGGGCGGGGATACCTACAATGAGCAGTTCTTC
12 - TRBJ2-7 - TRBV7-9 CASSKQPYEQYF TGTGCCAGCAGCAAACAACCCTACGAGCAGTACTTC
14 - TRBJ2-2 - TRBV5-6 CASSLKLITGELFF TGTGCCAGCAGCTTGAAGCTAATTACCGGGGAGCTGTTTTTT
12 - TRBJ1-1 - TRBV10-3 CAIGGGNTEAFF TGTGCCATTGGGGGGGGGAACACTGAAGCTTTCTTT
19 few TRBJ2-7 TRBD2 TRBV5-4 CASSLARLAGGLTPYEQYF TGTGCCAGCAGCTTGGCTCGACTAGCGGGGGGCCTTACCCCCTACGAGCAGTACTTC
11 - TRBJ1-2 - TRBV5-3 CADAGSYGYTF TGTGCCGATGCTGGGAGCTATGGCTACACCTTC
15 - TRBJ1-1 TRBD1 TRBV4-3 CASSQDPGGGTEAFF TGCGCCAGCAGCCAAGATCCAGGGGGCGGCACTGAAGCTTTCTTT
15 - TRBJ2-3 TRBD2 TRBV6-1 CASRVTSGGADTQYF TGTGCCAGCAGGGTTACTAGCGGGGGGGCCGATACGCAGTATTTT
18 - TRBJ2-3 - TRBV4-3 CASSQDRGREEGADTQYF TGCGCCAGCAGCCAAGATAGGGGCAGGGAAGAAGGTGCAGATACGCAGTATTTT
18 few TRBJ1-1 - TRBV4-1 CASSQEAHPGGAYTEAFF TGCGCCAGCAGCCAAGAGGCCCATCCGGGGGGGGCCTACACTGAAGCTTTCTTT
15 - TRBJ2-1 TRBD2 TRBV7-2 CASSPGLAGEGEQFF TGTGCCAGCAGCCCCGGACTAGCGGGGGAGGGTGAGCAGTTCTTC
11 - TRBJ2-3 - TRBV30 CAWLRPDTQYF TGTGCCTGGCTCAGGCCAGATACGCAGTATTTT
14 - TRBJ2-3 - TRBV1 CTPRNRGRTDTQYF TGCACGCCAAGAAACAGGGGGCGCACAGATACGCAGTATTTT
13 - TRBJ1-2 - TRBV6-6 CASSTGQPYGYTF TGTGCCAGCAGTACCGGACAGCCATATGGCTACACCTTC
12 - TRBJ2-1 - TRBV7-8 CASSLLLGEQFF TGTGCCAGCAGCCTCCTTCTCGGTGAGCAGTTCTTC
16 few TRBJ2-6 - TRBV4-3 CASSQELSSGANVLTF TGCGCCAGCAGCCAAGAGCTGAGCTCTGGGGCCAACGTCCTGACTTTC
10 - TRBJ2-2 - TRBV20-1 CSGAAGELFF TGCAGTGGAGCCGCCGGGGAGCTGTTTTTT
16 - TRBJ2-7 - TRBV4-1 CASSQDLARVLCEQYF TGCGCCAGCAGCCAAGATCTCGCCAGGGTTCTCTGCGAGCAGTACTTC
16 - TRBJ2-3 TRBD2 TRBV5-6 CASSRRIAGASDTQYF TGTGCCAGCAGCAGGCGGATAGCGGGGGCGTCTGATACGCAGTATTTT
13 - TRBJ1-2 - TRBV4-3 CASSQKQYYGYTF TGCGCCAGCAGCCAAAAACAGTACTATGGCTACACCTTC
14 once TRBJ2-5 - TRBV27 CASSLDRYQETQYF TGTGCCAGCAGTTTAGATAGATACCAAGAGACCCAGTACTTC
16 - TRBJ2-7 - TRBV5-4 CASSSDVGSATYEQYF TGTGCCAGCAGTTCCGACGTTGGTAGCGCGACCTACGAGCAGTACTTC
14 - TRBJ1-3 - TRBV2 CASTIPGSGNTIYF TGTGCCAGCACCATACCGGGATCTGGAAACACCATATATTTT
15 - TRBJ1-1 - TRBV19 CASSISDRKNTEAFF TGTGCCAGTAGTATATCTGACAGAAAGAACACTGAAGCCTTCTTT
13 few TRBJ1-1 - TRBV7-6 CASSLQENTEAFF TGTGCCAGCAGCTTACAGGAGAACACTGAAGCTTTCTTT
15 - TRBJ2-6 - TRBV5-1 CASSNGTTGANVLTF TGCGCCAGCAGCAACGGGACAACTGGGGCCAACGTCCTGACTTTC
15 - TRBJ1-5 - TRBV10-2 CASSEQGIGNQPQHF TGCGCCAGCAGCGAACAGGGTATCGGTAACCAGCCCCAGCATTTT